This T cell receptor (beta chain) was sequenced in a study of blood T cell repertoires in COVID-19. The V gene end was trimmed by 7 bases and the J gene end by 8 bases; junction bases not matched to a gene: 13. Per the germline V gene, CDR1 is LNHDA and CDR2 is SQIVND (reference sequence). The CDR3 is made up of 15 amino acids. TCRdb's table, derived via immunoSEQ multiplex PCR, lists solely in-frame clones and lacks some. This table holds about 100,000 clones, around 85% found once. Sequencing used PBMCs or T cells enriched from blood (not recorded which). The TCR sequence derives from a woman in her forties or fifties who had recovered from COVID-19. This chain uses TRBV19 with TRBJ1-5; 8 nucleotides align to TRBD1. The chain's CDR3 is CASNPNRGLGKPQHF. CDR3 bases: TGTGCCAGTAACCCAAACAGGGGGTTAGGCAAGCCCCAGCATTTT.